These 12 T cell receptor beta chains came from one sample sequenced in a study of blood T cell repertoires in COVID-19. Generated by immunoSEQ multiplex PCR, the TCRdb table keeps only in-frame clones and is missing some. The sample holds approximately 250,000 clones, over 70% seen once. Sequenced sample: peripheral blood. The receptors here all came from a human donor in a cohort sampled during active COVID-19.

This rearrangement joins TRBV7-2 to TRBJ2-2, with a possible D match to TRBD2 (6 bases). The ends were cut back, 5 bases at V and 2 bases at J, with 12 bases in the middle. The CDR3 covers 15 residues. CDR1 and CDR2 from the germline V gene are SGHTA and FQGNSA. The CDR3: CASSQRTINTGELFF. CDR3 bases: TGTGCCAGCAGCCAAAGGACTATTAACACCGGGGAGCTGTTTTTT. The full variable domain, its missing parts supplied by reference TRBV7-2 and TRBJ2-2, is GAGVSQSPSNKVTEKGKDVELRCDPISGHTALYWYRQSLGQGLEFLIYFQGNSAPDKSGLPSDRFSAERTGGSVSTLTIQRTQQEDSAVYLCASSQRTINTGELFFGEGSRLTVL.

CDR3 sequence: CASSSDRVRYEQYF. The CDR3 DNA reads TGTGCCAGCAGTTCGGACAGGGTGAGGTACGAGCAGTACTTC. The chain employs TRBV11-2 and TRBJ2-7, with 8 bases aligning to TRBD1. Germline V CDR1 and CDR2: SGHAT, FQNNGV. The length of the CDR3 is 14 residues. V shed 6 bases, J shed 4 bases, and the junction held 8 bases outside the gene matches.

The V call is TRBV5-5, the J call TRBJ1-1, with a weak D call TRBD1 (5 bases). Germline V lookup: CDR1 SGHKS, CDR2 YYEKEE (reference sequence). The CDR3 is 15 amino acids. V lost 2 bases and J lost 9, with 20 bases in between. The CDR3 spells CASSFLGRVESQAFF. CDR3 bases: TGTGCCAGCAGCTTTCTGGGCAGGGTAGAATCTCAAGCTTTCTTT.

This clone was detected once. The chain recombines TRBV6-1 with TRBJ1-2; D is perhaps TRBD1 (6 bases). The CDR3 spans 13 residues. V was pared by 3 bases and J by 5 bases, with 10 bases between. From germline, CDR1 is MNHNS and CDR2 SASEGT. As DNA, the CDR3 is TGTGCCAGCAGTGATAGGACAGTGTATGGCTACACCTTC. Its protein product is CASSDRTVYGYTF.

The chain joins TRBV5-5 to TRBJ2-7, with 9 bases aligning to TRBD2. The CDR3 is 15 residues long. Germline V gene data show CDR1 as SGHKS and CDR2 as YYEKEE (reference sequence). V shed 4 bases and J 4 bases; nucleotides not matched to a gene: 9. The CDR3 sequence is CASSRASGETYEQYF. The DNA of the CDR3 is TGTGCCAGCAGCAGGGCTAGCGGGGAAACTTACGAGCAGTACTTC.

The J gene is TRBJ1-1, the V gene TRBV5-1; D unclear. The CDR3 totals 13 residues. The V end was cut by 8 bases, the J end by 7 bases, with 18 bases between. Germline assignment: CDR1 SGHRS and CDR2 YFSETQ. This CDR3 reads CASKDGGDREAFF. The CDR3 DNA reads as TGCGCCAGTAAAGACGGCGGAGACCGTGAAGCTTTCTTT.

The chain combines TRBV12-3 or TRBV12-4 with TRBJ2-3; 7 bases agree with TRBD2. With 4 bases clipped from V and 10 bases from J, the junction kept 5 bases outside the gene matches. The CDR3 is 12 residues long. CDR3 nucleotides: TGTGCCAGCAGTTCCGGACTAGGGGCGCAGTATTTT. Its translation: CASSSGLGAQYF.

The table lists this clone with a few counts. The chain has TRBV5-4 and TRBJ2-5; TRBD2 matches 12 bases. Germline assignment: CDR1 SGHNT and CDR2 YYREEE (reference sequence). V trimming: 0 bases; J trimming: 9 bases; junction bases outside the gene matches: 9. The CDR3 runs 16 residues. DNA of the CDR3: TGTGCCAGCAGCTTGGCCGCGGCTAGCGGGGGGGGAGCCCAGTACTTC. The encoded protein is CASSLAAASGGGAQYF.

The rearrangement uses TRBV10-2 and TRBJ1-2; the D is unclear. CDR3 size: 14 residues. The V end lost 2 bases, the J end lost 6 bases, and 13 bases lay between the germline ends. Germline V gene sequence: CDR1 WSHSY, CDR2 SAAADI. The DNA for the CDR3 is TGCGCCAGCAGTGAGAACAGACTATGGGATGGCTACACCTTC. It is translated as CASSENRLWDGYTF.

This chain connects TRBV6-2 or TRBV6-3 to TRBJ1-6; D is unclear. Germline V gives CDR1 MNHEY, CDR2 SVGEGT. Trimming removed 6 bases at V and 9 bases at J, with 9 bases between. The length of the CDR3 is 12 residues. The CDR3 nucleotides are TGTGCCAGCAGCTTATTCTTTTCACCCCTCCACTTT. Translation: CASSLFFSPLHF.

This clone occurred a few times. The CDR3 loop reads CASSFTGWTEAFF. Written as DNA, the CDR3 is TGTGCCAGCAGCTTCACGGGGTGGACTGAAGCTTTCTTT. The chain has TRBV7-8 and TRBJ1-1; D gene unclear. V lost 3 bases to trimming and J lost 5 bases, with 10 bases between them. Germline CDR1 SGHVS, CDR2 FQNEAQ. The CDR3 sequence is 13 residues long.

This clone was seen once. The rearrangement uses TRBV6-5 and TRBJ1-1, with D possibly matching TRBD1 (5 bases). Trimming removed 4 bases from V and 8 bases from J, with 14 bases in between. The CDR3 totals 13 residues. CDR1 and CDR2 (germline): MNHEY, SVGAGI. The CDR3 DNA reads TGTGCCAGCAGTTTTTTGTCAGGGAGGGAAGCTTTCTTT. Translating gives CASSFLSGREAFF.